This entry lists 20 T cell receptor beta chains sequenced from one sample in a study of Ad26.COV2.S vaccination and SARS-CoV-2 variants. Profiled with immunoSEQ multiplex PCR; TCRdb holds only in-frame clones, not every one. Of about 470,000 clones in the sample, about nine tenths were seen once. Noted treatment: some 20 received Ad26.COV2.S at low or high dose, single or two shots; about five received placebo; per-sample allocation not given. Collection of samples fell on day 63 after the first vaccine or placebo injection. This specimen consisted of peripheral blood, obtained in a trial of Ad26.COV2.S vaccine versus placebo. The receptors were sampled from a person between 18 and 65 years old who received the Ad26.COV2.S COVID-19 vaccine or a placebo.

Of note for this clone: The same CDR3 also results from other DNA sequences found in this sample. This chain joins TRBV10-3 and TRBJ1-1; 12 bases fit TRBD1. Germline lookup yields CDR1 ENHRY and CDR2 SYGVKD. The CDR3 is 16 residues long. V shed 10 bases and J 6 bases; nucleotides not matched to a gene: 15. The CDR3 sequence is CATKEGQGAFWAEAFF. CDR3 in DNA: TGTGCCACCAAAGAGGGACAGGGGGCGTTTTGGGCTGAAGCTTTCTTT.

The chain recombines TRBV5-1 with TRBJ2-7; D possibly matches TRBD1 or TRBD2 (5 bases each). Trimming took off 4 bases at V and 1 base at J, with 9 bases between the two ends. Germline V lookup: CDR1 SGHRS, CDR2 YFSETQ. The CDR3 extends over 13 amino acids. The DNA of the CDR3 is TGCGCCAGCAGCAGGGACGGATCCTACGAGCAGTACTTC. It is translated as CASSRDGSYEQYF. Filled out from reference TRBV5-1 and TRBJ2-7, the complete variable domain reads KAGVTQTPRYLIKTRGQQVTLSCSPISGHRSVSWYQQTPGQGLQFLFEYFSETQRNKGNFPGRFSGRQFSNSRSEMNVSTLELGDSALYLCASSRDGSYEQYFGPGTRLTVT.

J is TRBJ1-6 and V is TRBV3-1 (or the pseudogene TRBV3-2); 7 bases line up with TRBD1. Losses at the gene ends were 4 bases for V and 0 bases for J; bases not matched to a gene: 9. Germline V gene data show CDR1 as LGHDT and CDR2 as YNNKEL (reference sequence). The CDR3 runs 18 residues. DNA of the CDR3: TGTGCCAGCAGCCGAGGCCCAGGGGGTCTCTCCTATAATTCACCCCTCCACTTT. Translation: CASSRGPGGLSYNSPLHF.

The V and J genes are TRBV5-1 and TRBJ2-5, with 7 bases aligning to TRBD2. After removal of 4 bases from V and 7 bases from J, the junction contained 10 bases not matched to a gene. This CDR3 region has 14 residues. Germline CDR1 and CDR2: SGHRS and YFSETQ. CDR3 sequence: CASSPSLGGGTQYF. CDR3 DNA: TGCGCCAGCAGCCCAAGCCTTGGCGGGGGGACCCAGTACTTC.

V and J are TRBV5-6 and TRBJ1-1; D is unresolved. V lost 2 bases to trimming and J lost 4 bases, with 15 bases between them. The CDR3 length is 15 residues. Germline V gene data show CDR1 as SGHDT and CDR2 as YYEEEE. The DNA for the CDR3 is TGTGCCAGCAGCTTTCGGACCGTCTCGGGCACTGAAGCTTTCTTT. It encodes CASSFRTVSGTEAFF.

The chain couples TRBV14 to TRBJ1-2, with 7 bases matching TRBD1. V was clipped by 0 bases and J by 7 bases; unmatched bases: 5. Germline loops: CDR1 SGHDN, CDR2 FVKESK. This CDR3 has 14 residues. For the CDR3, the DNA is TGTGCCAGCAGCCAAGATATGACAGGGTTTGGCTACACCTTC. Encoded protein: CASSQDMTGFGYTF.

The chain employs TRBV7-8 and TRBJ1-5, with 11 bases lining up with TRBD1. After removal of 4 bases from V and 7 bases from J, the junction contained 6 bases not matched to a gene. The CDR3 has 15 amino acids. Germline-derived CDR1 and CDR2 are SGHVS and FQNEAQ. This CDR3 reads CASSSGQGAGQPQHF. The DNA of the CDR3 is TGTGCCAGCAGCTCCGGACAGGGGGCCGGGCAGCCCCAGCATTTT.

This CDR3 is CASSTRTGGYTEAFF. CDR3 DNA: TGTGCCAGTAGTACCAGGACAGGGGGGTACACTGAAGCTTTCTTT. The V and J genes are TRBV19 and TRBJ1-1; 10 positions agree with TRBD1. V dropped 4 bases and J dropped 3; count of bases not matched to a gene: 5. The CDR3 loop spans 15 amino acids. The V gene's germline CDR1 is LNHDA and CDR2 SQIVND (reference sequence).

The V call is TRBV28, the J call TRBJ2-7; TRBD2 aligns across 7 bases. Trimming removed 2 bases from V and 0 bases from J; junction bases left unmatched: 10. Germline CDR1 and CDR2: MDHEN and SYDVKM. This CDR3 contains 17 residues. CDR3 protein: CASSLSLGGLVSYEQYF. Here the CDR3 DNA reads TGTGCCAGCAGTTTAAGCCTCGGGGGGTTGGTCTCCTACGAGCAGTACTTC.

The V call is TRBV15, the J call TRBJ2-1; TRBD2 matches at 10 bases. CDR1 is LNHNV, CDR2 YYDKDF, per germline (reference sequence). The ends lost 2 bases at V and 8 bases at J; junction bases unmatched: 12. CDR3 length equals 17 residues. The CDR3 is CATSRMTTAGGVDEQFF. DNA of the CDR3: TGTGCCACCAGCAGAATGACTACAGCGGGAGGGGTGGATGAGCAGTTCTTC.

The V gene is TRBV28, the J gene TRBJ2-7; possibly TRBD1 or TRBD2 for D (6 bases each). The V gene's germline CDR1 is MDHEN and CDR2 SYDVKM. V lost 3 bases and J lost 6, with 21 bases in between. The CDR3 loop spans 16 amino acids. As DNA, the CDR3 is TGTGCCAGCAGTTTGGTCGGGGGCTATACGGCCGCCGAGCAGTACTTC. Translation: CASSLVGGYTAAEQYF.

CDR3 residues: CASSPFPGTAHSDEQFF. The CDR3 DNA follows: TGTGCCAGCAGTCCGTTCCCCGGGACAGCCCATAGCGATGAGCAGTTCTTC. The gene calls are TRBV27 and TRBJ2-1; 7 bases fit TRBD1. CDR3 length equals 17 residues. Germline CDR1 is MNHEY and CDR2 is SMNVEV (reference sequence). V lost 5 bases and J lost 8; bases outside the gene matches: 18.

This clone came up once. The DNA of the CDR3 is TGTGCCATCAGCCCCAGTAGGCTAGCGGGTACTTACCAAGAGACCCAGTACTTC. Translation gives CAISPSRLAGTYQETQYF. This rearrangement joins TRBV10-3 to TRBJ2-5, with TRBD2 identical over 8 bases. From germline, CDR1 is ENHRY and CDR2 SYGVKD. The junction had 15 bases not matched to a gene; V was cut back by 6 bases and J by 0 bases. The CDR3 covers 18 residues.

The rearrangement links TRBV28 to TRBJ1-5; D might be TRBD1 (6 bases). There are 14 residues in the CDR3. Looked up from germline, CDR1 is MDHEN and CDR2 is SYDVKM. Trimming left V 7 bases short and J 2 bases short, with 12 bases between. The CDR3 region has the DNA TGTGCCAGCAAAGTGGGGGGGCGCAATCAGCCCCAGCATTTT. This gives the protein CASKVGGRNQPQHF.

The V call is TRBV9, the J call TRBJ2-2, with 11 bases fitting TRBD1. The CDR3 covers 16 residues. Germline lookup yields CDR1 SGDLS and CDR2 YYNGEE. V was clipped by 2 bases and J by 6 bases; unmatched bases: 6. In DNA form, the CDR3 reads TGTGCCAGCAGCGTTCGGGACAGGGGGAGGGCCGGGGAGCTGTTTTTT. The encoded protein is CASSVRDRGRAGELFF.

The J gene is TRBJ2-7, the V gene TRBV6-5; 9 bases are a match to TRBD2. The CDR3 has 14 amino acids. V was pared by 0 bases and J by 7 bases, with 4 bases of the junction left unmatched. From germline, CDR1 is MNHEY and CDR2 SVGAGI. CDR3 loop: CASSYSGLAREQYF. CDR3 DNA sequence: TGTGCCAGCAGTTACTCGGGACTAGCACGGGAGCAGTACTTC.

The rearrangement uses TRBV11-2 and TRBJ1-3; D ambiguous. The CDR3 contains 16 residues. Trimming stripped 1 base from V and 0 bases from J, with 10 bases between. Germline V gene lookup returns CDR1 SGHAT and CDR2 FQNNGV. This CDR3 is CASSLVAGYSGNTIYF. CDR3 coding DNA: TGTGCCAGCAGCTTAGTCGCGGGTTACTCTGGAAACACCATATATTTT.

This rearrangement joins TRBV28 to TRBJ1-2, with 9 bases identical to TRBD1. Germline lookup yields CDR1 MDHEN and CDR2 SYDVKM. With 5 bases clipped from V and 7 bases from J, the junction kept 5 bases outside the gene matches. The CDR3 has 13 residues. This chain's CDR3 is CASSTGGAGGYTF. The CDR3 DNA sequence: TGTGCCAGCAGTACAGGGGGCGCAGGTGGCTACACCTTC.

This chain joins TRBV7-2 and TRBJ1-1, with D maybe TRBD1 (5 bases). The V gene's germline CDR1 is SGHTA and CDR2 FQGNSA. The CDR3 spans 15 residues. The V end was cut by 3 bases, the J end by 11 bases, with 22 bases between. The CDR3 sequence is CASSLLVRHRDGAFF. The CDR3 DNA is TGTGCCAGCAGCTTGTTAGTTCGGCATAGGGACGGGGCTTTCTTT.

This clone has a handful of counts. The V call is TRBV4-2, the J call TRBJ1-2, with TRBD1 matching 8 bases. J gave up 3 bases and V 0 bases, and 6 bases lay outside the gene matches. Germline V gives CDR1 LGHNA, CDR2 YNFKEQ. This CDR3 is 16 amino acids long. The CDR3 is CASSQDTGGDHYGYTF. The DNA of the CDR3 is TGTGCCAGCAGCCAAGATACAGGGGGTGACCACTATGGCTACACCTTC.